These 23 T cell receptor beta chains were all obtained from the same sample, sequenced in a study of memory CD4+ T cells and cytomegalovirus serostatus. The sort gate was single viable CD3+CD4+CD8-CD45RO+ cells for memory CD4+ T cells. The repertoire was sequenced with immunoSEQ multiplex PCR; TCRdb's copy has only in-frame clones and lacks some. The sample includes over 40,000 clones, around 80% of them seen just once. Sequenced input: memory CD4+ T cells from blood. Source of these receptors: an adult in good health and CMV-seronegative.

V and J are TRBV19 and TRBJ1-1; 7 nucleotides align to TRBD1. Germline CDR1 reads LNHDA; CDR2 reads SQIVND (reference sequence). The J segment lost 4 bases and the V segment lost 3 bases, leaving 8 bases of the junction unmatched. This CDR3 region has 15 residues. The CDR3 protein is CASSMGQFLGTEAFF. The CDR3 DNA is TGTGCCAGTAGTATGGGACAGTTCTTAGGCACTGAAGCTTTCTTT. The variable domain in full, with the rest retrieved from reference TRBV19 and TRBJ1-1, is DGGITQSPKYLFRKEGQNVTLSCEQNLNHDAMYWYRQDPGQGLRLIYYSQIVNDFQKGDIAEGYSVSREKKESFPLTVTSAQKNPTAFYLCASSMGQFLGTEAFFGQGTRLTVV.

V gene TRBV18 combines with J gene TRBJ1-5; maybe TRBD1 (6 bases). Trimming took off 0 bases at V and 7 bases at J, with 19 bases between the two ends. The CDR3 runs to 17 residues. Per the germline V gene, CDR1 is KGHSH and CDR2 is LQKENI. The DNA of the CDR3 is TGTGCCAGCTCACCACCTGCGGGTGGGGGCGCAGGGCAGCCCCAGCATTTT. Encoded protein: CASSPPAGGGAGQPQHF. Using reference TRBV18 and TRBJ1-5 for the parts outside the CDR3, the full variable domain is NAGVMQNPRHLVRRRGQEARLRCSPMKGHSHVYWYRQLPEEGLKFMVYLQKENIIDESGMPKERFSAEFPKEGPSILRIQQVVRGDSAAYFCASSPPAGGGAGQPQHFGDGTRLSIL.

This sequence joins TRBV2 and TRBJ2-6; no definite D call. This CDR3 contains 13 residues. CDR1 is SNHLY and CDR2 is FYNNEI in the germline V gene. V shed 6 bases and J shed 0 bases, with 3 bases lying between them. For the CDR3, the DNA is TGTGCCAGCAGGAGCTCTGGGGCCAACGTCCTGACTTTC. Amino acids: CASRSSGANVLTF.

This chain links TRBV6-1 with TRBJ2-5; D uncertain. V gave up 4 bases and J gave up 1 base, with 7 bases separating them. The V gene's germline CDR1 is MNHNS and CDR2 SASEGT. The CDR3 loop spans 13 amino acids. CDR3 protein: CASSGYSQETQYF. The CDR3 bases are TGTGCCAGCAGTGGCTACAGCCAAGAGACCCAGTACTTC.

The V and J genes are TRBV19 and TRBJ1-2; tentatively, D is TRBD1 (5 bases). The CDR3 consists of 15 residues. Germline V gene data show CDR1 as LNHDA and CDR2 as SQIVND (reference sequence). Trimming left V 6 bases short and J 4 bases short, with 18 bases between. In DNA form, the CDR3 reads TGTGCCAGTAGCATGGATGGAGGACAAAGCTATGGCTACACCTTC. Translated, it gives CASSMDGGQSYGYTF.

The rearrangement uses TRBV6-5 and TRBJ2-7; no reliable D call. The CDR3 runs 13 residues. V lost 0 bases and J lost 9, with 12 bases in between. Germline V CDR1 and CDR2: MNHEY, SVGAGI. The CDR3 protein is CASSYSQVQRQYF. The CDR3 nucleotides are TGTGCCAGCAGTTACTCACAAGTCCAGCGGCAGTACTTC.

This clone was seen just once. The chain employs TRBV10-1 and TRBJ2-5; TRBD2 might be the D (5 bases). V lost 3 bases and J lost 3, with 11 bases in between. This CDR3 is 14 amino acids long. Germline loops: CDR1 WNHNN, CDR2 SYGVQD (reference sequence). In nucleotides, the CDR3 is TGCGCCAGCAGTGATCCGGGATTTAAAGAGACCCAGTACTTC. As protein: CASSDPGFKETQYF.

The chain couples TRBV18 to TRBJ2-1, with TRBD2 matching over 9 bases. This CDR3 has 15 amino acids. Losses at the gene ends were 3 bases for V and 3 bases for J; bases not matched to a gene: 3. The germline CDR1 and CDR2 sequences are KGHSH and LQKENI. CDR3: CASSPGLASYNEQFF. CDR3 coding DNA: TGTGCCAGCTCACCGGGACTAGCTAGCTACAATGAGCAGTTCTTC.

The V gene is TRBV11-2, the J gene TRBJ2-3; D assignment may be TRBD1 or TRBD2 (5 bases each). Germline V gene lookup returns CDR1 SGHAT and CDR2 FQNNGV. V lost 5 bases and J 2 bases, leaving 14 bases between the germline ends. This CDR3 has 15 amino acids. The CDR3: CASSPTGTATDTQYF. CDR3 DNA sequence: TGTGCCAGCAGCCCGACCGGGACGGCCACAGATACGCAGTATTTT.

The chain is built from TRBV29-1 and TRBJ2-5; 7 positions agree with TRBD2. The CDR3 is 12 residues long. Trimming cost V 5 bases and J 5 bases; bases outside gene matches: 5. CDR1 SQVTM and CDR2 ANQGSEA come from the germline V gene. The CDR3 protein is CSVWGGGETQYF. The CDR3 DNA follows: TGCAGCGTTTGGGGGGGTGGGGAGACCCAGTACTTC.

The chain recombines TRBV4-2 with TRBJ2-7; a possible D gene is TRBD2 (6 bases). CDR1 and CDR2 (germline): LGHNA, YNFKEQ. The length of the CDR3 is 15 residues. V lost 1 base and J lost 3, with 13 bases in between. CDR3 nucleotides: TGTGCCAGCAGCCAAGTTGCCGGGGGAGACTACGAGCAGTACTTC. As protein: CASSQVAGGDYEQYF.

This clone has more than one count but fewer than ten. The J gene is TRBJ2-7, the V gene TRBV2; D not resolved. CDR1 SNHLY and CDR2 FYNNEI come from the germline V gene. Trimming shortened V by 4 bases and J by 4 bases, and 11 bases separated the two germline ends. The CDR3 extends over 13 amino acids. Here the CDR3 reads CASSGQDEYEQYF. The CDR3 bases are TGTGCCAGCAGTGGACAAGACGAATACGAGCAGTACTTC.

The chain links TRBV5-4 to TRBJ2-2; 15 bases agree with TRBD2. The CDR3 is 17 residues long. Germline-derived CDR1 and CDR2 are SGHNT and YYREEE (reference sequence). J gave up 5 bases and V 2 bases, and 4 bases lay outside the gene matches. CDR3 DNA sequence: TGTGCCAGCAGCTTAGGACTAGCGGGGGGGATGACCGGGGAGCTGTTTTTT. Amino acids: CASSLGLAGGMTGELFF.

This clone appeared a few times. This chain connects TRBV30 to TRBJ1-4; tentative D call: TRBD1 (6 bases). The CDR3 has 15 residues. The germline V and J ends were trimmed by 8 bases and 5 bases, with 21 bases remaining between them. The germline CDR1 and CDR2 sequences are GTSNPN and SVGIG (reference sequence). The CDR3 loop reads CAGLPQTGRNEKLFF. CDR3 sequence (DNA): TGTGCCGGCCTCCCCCAGACAGGCCGGAATGAAAAACTGTTTTTT.

The chain couples TRBV5-1 to TRBJ2-3; 11 bases are shared with TRBD2. The CDR3 is made up of 16 amino acids. The trim removed 3 bases at V and 4 bases at J, leaving 7 bases unmatched. Germline assignment: CDR1 SGHRS and CDR2 YFSETQ. CDR3 region: CASSSSSGGVSDTQYF. The CDR3 DNA is TGCGCCAGCAGCTCGAGTAGCGGGGGGGTCTCAGATACGCAGTATTTT.

Details on this clone: One end of the junction fails to match germline, which may point to a read error. The chain links TRBV7-7 to TRBJ2-6, with D possibly matching TRBD2 (6 bases). CDR1 is SSHAT and CDR2 is FNYEAQ in the germline V gene (reference sequence). The CDR3 is 15 amino acids. CDR3 DNA: TGTGCTAGCAGCTTGGGGGGCTCTGGGGCCAACGTCCTGACTTTC. Protein: CASSLGGSGANVLTF.

V and J are TRBV19 and TRBJ1-3, with 7 bases matching TRBD1. This CDR3 comprises 16 residues. The V segment lost 4 bases and the J segment 2 bases; nucleotides outside the gene matches: 8. The V gene's germline CDR1 is LNHDA and CDR2 SQIVND (reference sequence). The DNA of the CDR3 is TGTGCCAGTAGTACCTTACTTGGGACAGCTGGAAACACCATATATTTT. This encodes CASSTLLGTAGNTIYF.

The chain couples TRBV7-9 to TRBJ1-1, with D possibly matching TRBD1 (5 bases). CDR3 size: 13 residues. V lost 1 base and J 4 bases, leaving 7 bases between the germline ends. In germline, CDR1 is SEHNR, CDR2 FQNEAQ (reference sequence). CDR3 DNA: TGTGCCAGCAGCTTAGGGGGCCCCACTGAAGCTTTCTTT. It is translated as CASSLGGPTEAFF.

The CDR3 nucleotides are TGTGCCAGCAGCCGACTAGCCGGGTACAATGAGCAGTTCTTC. Its translation is CASSRLAGYNEQFF. J is TRBJ2-1 and V is TRBV5-6, with TRBD2 matching over 7 bases. CDR3 length equals 14 residues. The germline CDR1 and CDR2 sequences are SGHDT and YYEEEE. V dropped 4 bases and J dropped 4; count of bases not matched to a gene: 5.

Details on this clone: Within the sample, other DNA sequences also encode this same CDR3. V is TRBV18 and J is TRBJ2-5, with TRBD2 matching 13 bases. Germline V CDR1 and CDR2: KGHSH, LQKENI. The CDR3 has 15 amino acids. The V gene end was trimmed by 3 bases and the J gene end by 2 bases; junction bases not matched to a gene: 0. CDR3 in amino acids: CASSPGLAGQETQYF. The CDR3 region has the DNA TGTGCCAGCTCACCGGGACTAGCGGGGCAAGAGACCCAGTACTTC.

The chain links TRBV7-9 to TRBJ2-1; D call uncertain. Trimming stripped 2 bases from V and 10 bases from J, with 15 bases between. Germline V lookup: CDR1 SEHNR, CDR2 FQNEAQ (reference sequence). The CDR3 extends over 14 amino acids. The CDR3 nucleotides are TGTGCCAGCAGCTTATTCGGGCTGCTGGAGGAGCAGTTCTTC. Its protein product is CASSLFGLLEEQFF.

V is TRBV30 and J is TRBJ1-5; tentative D call: TRBD1 (6 bases). Deletions cut 0 bases from V and 4 bases from J, with 13 bases between. This CDR3 region has 15 residues. Germline V gene sequence: CDR1 GTSNPN, CDR2 SVGIG (reference sequence). The CDR3 DNA reads TGTGCCTGGAGTGTATCCGGGACACGAAATCAGCCCCAGCATTTT. The encoded protein is CAWSVSGTRNQPQHF. Variable domain in full (rest from reference TRBV30 and TRBJ1-5): SQTIHQWPATLVQPVGSPLSLECTVEGTSNPNLYWYRQAAGRGLQLLFYSVGIGQISSEVPQNLSASRPQDRQFILSSKKLLLSDSGFYLCAWSVSGTRNQPQHFGDGTRLSIL.

This clone was counted only a few times. The genes are TRBV6-5 and TRBJ2-2; D unresolved. Trimming took 4 bases from V and 6 from J, leaving 9 bases between them. The CDR3 has 13 amino acids. Germline-derived CDR1 and CDR2 are MNHEY and SVGAGI. CDR3 sequence (DNA): TGTGCCAGCAGTTTTGACATCTCCGGGGAGCTGTTTTTT. Its translation: CASSFDISGELFF.